This paragraph reports one T cell receptor beta chain. Its antigen is unidentified. This sample is part of a study of radiation and T cells in renal cell carcinoma. Study results and limitations: No pretreatment tumor biopsies were available for baseline clonotypes. Top tumor clonotypes rose in blood 2 weeks post-radiation, then contracted.

The sample's time point: blood 4 weeks post-SBRT, at nephrectomy. Treatment given: 15 Gy SBRT to primary tumor, nephrectomy 4 weeks later. Nephrectomy followed 15 Gy stereotactic body radiation by 4 weeks. Blood was sampled at baseline, 2 weeks and 4 weeks after SBRT. Assay: immunoSEQ multiplex PCR; the TCRdb copy retains only in-frame clones and omits some. The sample holds roughly 170,000 clones; about 85% are singletons and the top ten take approximately 10%. Germline lookup yields CDR1 SGHRS and CDR2 YFSETQ. The V end was cut by 4 bases, the J end by 0 bases, with 7 bases between. The CDR3 sequence is 14 residues long.

Sequenced material: blood, taken from a patient whose treatment included radiotherapy and nephrectomy. The chain joins TRBV5-1 to TRBJ1-4, with a possible D match to TRBD1 (5 bases). The clonotype was recovered from a woman in her fifties or sixties with renal cell carcinoma. CDR3 bases: TGCGCCAGCAGCGAGACAGCAACTAATGAAAAACTGTTTTTT. Amino acids: CASSETATNEKLFF.